A single sample is the source of the 6 T cell receptor beta chains below, sequenced in a study of beta chain features in type 1 diabetes. Since all of the isolated RNA was reverse transcribed, expressed TCRB transcripts were what got sequenced. Assay used: immunoSEQ multiplex PCR; TCRdb lists only in-frame clones, some missing. The sample lists 680,000 or so clones; about 14% were seen once. Material for sequencing was naive CD4+ T cells from blood. Source of these receptors: a man aged 18 to 30 in good health.

This clone was counted only a few times. The rearrangement links TRBV5-1 to TRBJ2-1; TRBD1 matches 8 bases. Germline trimming cut 3 bases from V and 3 bases from J; bases unmatched to any gene: 8. Germline CDR1 and CDR2: SGHRS and YFSETQ. The length of the CDR3 is 16 residues. The CDR3 sequence: CASSYSRTGYYNEQFF. The CDR3 DNA sequence: TGCGCCAGCAGCTACTCCCGGACAGGGTACTACAATGAGCAGTTCTTC.

For this clone: Compared with germline, one end of the junction differs, possibly owing to a read error. The chain carries TRBV7-7 and TRBJ2-5; the D is unclear. The CDR3 runs to 13 residues. CDR1 and CDR2 from the germline V gene are SSHAT and FNYEAQ (reference sequence). CDR3 in amino acids: CASSPQTQETQYF. The CDR3 DNA reads TGTGCTAGCAGCCCTCAGACACAAGAGACCCAGTACTTC.

The V gene is TRBV27, the J gene TRBJ2-1; maybe TRBD1 (6 bases). CDR1 MNHEY and CDR2 SMNVEV come from the germline V gene (reference sequence). V dropped 4 bases and J dropped 3 bases, with 19 bases sitting between them. The CDR3 runs 17 residues. The CDR3 sequence is CASSSHQSGTNYNEQFF. The CDR3 DNA sequence: TGTGCCAGCAGTTCGCATCAATCCGGGACAAACTACAATGAGCAGTTCTTC.

The chain combines TRBV6-5 with TRBJ2-7, with TRBD1 identical over 8 bases. Trimming took 6 bases from V and 3 from J; bases not matched to a gene: 10. Looked up from germline, CDR1 is MNHEY and CDR2 is SVGAGI. The CDR3 is 15 residues long. CDR3: CASRPTGTGVYEQYF. The CDR3 DNA is TGTGCCAGCAGGCCAACCGGGACAGGAGTCTACGAGCAGTACTTC.

In this sample, this clone turned up a few times. V is TRBV19 and J is TRBJ2-1; 10 positions agree with TRBD2. With 3 bases clipped from V and 0 bases from J, the junction kept 14 bases outside the gene matches. Germline CDR1 and CDR2: LNHDA and SQIVND (reference sequence). The CDR3 runs 20 residues. The CDR3 DNA reads TGTGCCAGTAGTATCCGACCTCTAGCGGGAGCTCTGAGCTCCTACAATGAGCAGTTCTTC. Protein sequence: CASSIRPLAGALSSYNEQFF.

The J gene is TRBJ2-7, the V gene TRBV4-3; 7 nucleotides line up with TRBD2. The V gene's germline CDR1 is LGHNA and CDR2 YSLEER. With V trimmed by 11 bases and J by 0 bases, 13 bases remained unmatched. CDR3 size: 15 residues. The CDR3 DNA is TGCGCCGACGGTCGGGGGGAGGTTAGCTCCTACGAGCAGTACTTC. This encodes CADGRGEVSSYEQYF.